The 3 T cell receptor beta chains presented below share a single source sample, sequenced in a study of blood T cells in healthy people across ages. A J-beta primer mix and a sample-barcoded 5' primer were used in a second PCR of roughly 7 to 12 cycles. Each CDR3 protein is one row after TCRdb ran MiXCR on the 5' RACE reads. The top ten clones hold just over 4% of a sample with about 1.5 million distinct CDR3 sequences, 35% to 45% of them seen once. Sequencing was done on a sample of blood. These TCRs come from a woman under 30 in good health.

The genes are TRBV27 and TRBJ2-3; D is ambiguous. CDR1 and CDR2 from the germline V gene are MNHEY and SMNVEV (reference sequence). The CDR3 runs 15 residues. The ends were cut back, 5 bases at V and 2 bases at J, with 14 bases in the middle. CDR3 sequence reads: CASSRTYEHTDTQYF. CDR3 bases: TGTGCCAGCAGTCGGACCTACGAACACACAGATACGCAGTATTTT.

In nucleotides, the CDR3 is TGTGCCAGCAGTTGGAGACCAGGGGGCTTAAATTCACCCCTCCACTTT. This translates into CASSWRPGGLNSPLHF. This sequence joins TRBV12-3 or TRBV12-4 and TRBJ1-6, with TRBD1 identical over 8 bases. This CDR3 is 16 amino acids long. Trimming at V came to 4 bases and at J to 7 bases, leaving 9 bases not matched to a gene.

The rearrangement uses TRBV27 and TRBJ2-3; TRBD2 matches at 10 bases. The germline V gene has CDR1 MNHEY and CDR2 SMNVEV (reference sequence). Trimming removed 8 bases from V and 6 bases from J; junction bases left unmatched: 5. The CDR3 loop spans 13 amino acids. DNA of the CDR3: TGTGCCAGCCAGCGGGAGGGCGTGGATACGCAGTATTTT. It is translated as CASQREGVDTQYF.